The clone carrying this T cell receptor (beta chain) was detected many times. Its target is not known. These data originate in a study of naive and memory T cell subsets. Both TRBC1 and TRBC2 were covered by a beta constant-region primer of two equimolar oligonucleotides. Nested alpha and beta constant-region primers with the SP2 primer drove four PCR rounds on ligated cDNA. TCRdb reprocessed the UMI-ligation and nested PCR reads with MiXCR, giving one entry per CDR3 protein. The sample includes about 90,000 distinct CDR3 sequences, about 6.5% of them seen just once. V lost 0 bases and J lost 4, with 13 bases in between. The germline CDR1 and CDR2 sequences are MNHEY and SVGEGT. CDR3 size: 16 residues. Findings and caveats of the study: Naive and memory subsets had different power law exponents for TCR abundance.

This rearrangement joins TRBV6-2 or TRBV6-3 to TRBJ2-4; tentatively, D is TRBD1 (6 bases). The TCR was taken from a human donor in good health. Sequencing was done on a sample of central memory CD4+ T cells from blood. The CDR3 is CASSYSLDSLKNIQYF. In DNA form, the CDR3 reads TGTGCCAGCAGTTACTCCCTGGACAGCCTAAAAAACATTCAGTACTTC.